Listed below are T cell receptor beta chains from one sample, sequenced in a study of T-cell reconstitution after alpha-beta-depleted transplantation in children. TCRdb independently ran MiXCR on the PCR reads; one entry per CDR3 protein. The repertoire holds 530,000 or so distinct CDR3 sequences, with about a quarter as singletons. The material was PBMCs, obtained before TCRalphabeta/CD19-depleted stem cell transplant. The receptors were gathered from a boy in the first two years of life with Wiskott-Aldrich syndrome, due to receive a stem cell transplant. CDR3s include the opening cysteine and the closing phenylalanine or tryptophan. D genes are given only for firm matches. Rows may omit the clone size; those that give it use once, few, many or a size class.

V gene: TRBV10-3
clone size: -
D gene: -
J gene: TRBJ2-5
CDR3 DNA: TGTGCCATCAGTATAGCGGAAGTAAGGTGGGAGACCCAGTACTTC
CDR3 protein: CAISIAEVRWETQYF

V gene: TRBV27
clone size: -
D gene: TRBD2
J gene: TRBJ2-1
CDR3 DNA: TGTGCCAGCAGTTTATTGGGACTAGCGGCAAGCTCCTACAATGAGCAGTTCTTC
CDR3 protein: CASSLLGLAASSYNEQFF

V gene: TRBV6-5
clone size: few
D gene: TRBD1
J gene: TRBJ2-5
CDR3 DNA: TGTGCCAGCAGTTACAGGGGGCGAAGGGAGACCCAGTACTTC
CDR3 protein: CASSYRGRRETQYF

V gene: TRBV20-1
clone size: few
D gene: -
J gene: TRBJ2-5
CDR3 DNA: TGCAGTGCTGCCCCCGGGGGAGGGGGAAGAACCCAGTACTTC
CDR3 protein: CSAAPGGGGRTQYF

V gene: TRBV5-1
clone size: -
D gene: -
J gene: TRBJ2-1
CDR3 DNA: TGCGCCAGTTTCCGAGAACTAGGGGGCAATGAGCAGTTCTTC
CDR3 protein: CASFRELGGNEQFF

V gene: TRBV18
clone size: -
D gene: TRBD2
J gene: TRBJ2-1
CDR3 DNA: TGTGCCAGCTCACCGGGCGGGAGGAGATACAATGAGCAGTTCTTC
CDR3 protein: CASSPGGRRYNEQFF

V gene: TRBV11-2
clone size: -
D gene: -
J gene: TRBJ2-2
CDR3 DNA: TGTGCCAGCAGTCACCCTCGGCTAGTCGCCGGGGAGCTGTTTTTT
CDR3 protein: CASSHPRLVAGELFF

V gene: TRBV28
clone size: few
D gene: -
J gene: TRBJ2-3
CDR3 DNA: TGTGCCAGCAGTCCCGAGTCTACGGGGTCGCAGTATTTT
CDR3 protein: CASSPESTGSQYF

V gene: TRBV5-1
clone size: few
D gene: -
J gene: TRBJ2-3
CDR3 DNA: TGCGCCAGCAGCTCCGCCGGGCGAGGGGGCACAGATACGCAGTATTTT
CDR3 protein: CASSSAGRGGTDTQYF

V gene: TRBV20-1
clone size: -
D gene: -
J gene: TRBJ2-7
CDR3 DNA: TGCAGTGCTAGAGATTCCCTTGAGCAGTACTTC
CDR3 protein: CSARDSLEQYF

V gene: TRBV9
clone size: few
D gene: -
J gene: TRBJ2-2
CDR3 DNA: TGTGCCAGCAGCCGAGCGGGTTTAAACACCGGGGAGCTGTTTTTT
CDR3 protein: CASSRAGLNTGELFF

V gene: TRBV7-6
clone size: once
D gene: -
J gene: TRBJ2-5
CDR3 DNA: TGTGCCAGCAGCCGTCGCCTAGGAGCGGTAGAGACCCAGTACTTC
CDR3 protein: CASSRRLGAVETQYF

V gene: TRBV5-1
clone size: -
D gene: TRBD1
J gene: TRBJ1-2
CDR3 DNA: TGCGCCAGTTCCAGGGGGCGCCTGGATGGCTACACCTTC
CDR3 protein: CASSRGRLDGYTF

V gene: TRBV10-2
clone size: -
D gene: TRBD1
J gene: TRBJ2-3
CDR3 DNA: TGCGCCAGCAGTCCACAGGGGGTATTCACAGATACGCAGTATTTT
CDR3 protein: CASSPQGVFTDTQYF

V gene: TRBV29-1
clone size: -
D gene: -
J gene: TRBJ2-5
CDR3 DNA: TGCAGCGTTGTAGGGGCCGGGATGGAGACCCAGTACTTC
CDR3 protein: CSVVGAGMETQYF

V gene: TRBV3-1
clone size: -
D gene: -
J gene: TRBJ2-1
CDR3 DNA: TGTGCCAGCAGCCAAACTTGGGGAGAGGAGTTCTTC
CDR3 protein: CASSQTWGEEFF

V gene: TRBV9
clone size: few
D gene: TRBD2
J gene: TRBJ2-5
CDR3 DNA: TGTGCCAGCAGCCCGAGGACTAGCGGGAAGAGGGTCCAAGAGACCCAGTACTTC
CDR3 protein: CASSPRTSGKRVQETQYF

V gene: TRBV24-1
clone size: -
D gene: TRBD1
J gene: TRBJ2-5
CDR3 DNA: TGTGCCACCAGCCAAACCAACAGGGGGCTTGGGGAGACCCAGTACTTC
CDR3 protein: CATSQTNRGLGETQYF

V gene: TRBV11-2
clone size: few
D gene: -
J gene: TRBJ1-1
CDR3 DNA: TGTGCCAGCAGCTTAGATACGAGGTCAGCTATGAACACTGAAGCTTTCTTT
CDR3 protein: CASSLDTRSAMNTEAFF

V gene: TRBV12-3/TRBV12-4
clone size: -
D gene: -
J gene: TRBJ2-7
CDR3 DNA: TGTGCCAGCAGACCTGACAGGTTCTCCTACGAGCAGTACTTC
CDR3 protein: CASRPDRFSYEQYF

V gene: TRBV15
clone size: -
D gene: TRBD2
J gene: TRBJ2-3
CDR3 DNA: TGTGCCACCAGCAGAGTAGAAAGTAGCGGGAGATGGAATACGCAGTATTTT
CDR3 protein: CATSRVESSGRWNTQYF

V gene: TRBV5-1
clone size: -
D gene: TRBD1
J gene: TRBJ2-7
CDR3 DNA: TGCGCCAGCAGCCCGGGACAGGGATCGGGGGAGCAGTACTTC
CDR3 protein: CASSPGQGSGEQYF

V gene: TRBV5-1
clone size: -
D gene: -
J gene: TRBJ2-7
CDR3 DNA: TGCGCCAGCAGCTCCACAGGGTTACCTATTGTGCAGTACTTC
CDR3 protein: CASSSTGLPIVQYF

V gene: TRBV5-1
clone size: few
D gene: TRBD1
J gene: TRBJ1-5
CDR3 DNA: TGCGCCAGCAGCTTTTCAGGGGGCATGGAGCCCCAGCATTTT
CDR3 protein: CASSFSGGMEPQHF

V gene: TRBV2
clone size: -
D gene: -
J gene: TRBJ2-3
CDR3 DNA: TGTGCCAGCACGGTTTCCCGAACAGATACGCAGTATTTT
CDR3 protein: CASTVSRTDTQYF